The TCR beta chain under discussion was sequenced for a study of blood T cell repertoires in COVID-19. As for the study in general: COVID-19 samples, acute and convalescent, were from the United States, Italy and Spain. The cDNA or gDNA used as material had been derived from T cells, B-cell-depleted T cells, or PBMCs.

In the original analysis: Researchers report that nucleated cell counts were estimated from reference gene primer amplification. Assay: immunoSEQ multiplex PCR; the TCRdb copy retains only in-frame clones and omits some. That table supplies the V and J calls and clone size; D and trimming were determined from the DNA. Of over 50,000 clones in the sample, approximately 87% were seen once. With 4 bases clipped from V and 2 bases from J, the junction kept 6 bases outside the gene matches. This CDR3 has 16 residues. Germline V CDR1 and CDR2: KGHSH, LQKENI. The sample holds one count of this clone. V is TRBV18 and J is TRBJ2-3; TRBD1 matches 10 bases. The sequence came from a man in his 60s with acute or convalescent COVID-19. Sequenced sample: peripheral blood. This CDR3 is CASSLTTGGFTDTQYF. The CDR3 nucleotides are TGTGCCAGCTCACTAACGACAGGGGGCTTCACAGATACGCAGTATTTT.